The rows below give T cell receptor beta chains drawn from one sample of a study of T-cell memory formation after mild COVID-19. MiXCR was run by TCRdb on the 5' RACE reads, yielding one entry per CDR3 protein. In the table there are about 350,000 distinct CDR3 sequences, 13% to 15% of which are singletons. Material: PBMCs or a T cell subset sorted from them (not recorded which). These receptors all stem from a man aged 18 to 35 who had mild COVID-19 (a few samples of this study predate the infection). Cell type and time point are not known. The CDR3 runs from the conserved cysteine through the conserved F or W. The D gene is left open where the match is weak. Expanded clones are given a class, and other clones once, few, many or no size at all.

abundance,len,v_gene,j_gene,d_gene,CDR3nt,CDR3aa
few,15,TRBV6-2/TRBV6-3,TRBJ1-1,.,TGTGCCAGCAGTCTCCGTGCGGGGATGAACACTGAAGCTTTCTTT,CASSLRAGMNTEAFF
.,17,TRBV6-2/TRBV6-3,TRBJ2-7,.,TGTGCCAGCAGTTACCCATTCGGACTACGAAGCACCTACGAGCAGTACTTC,CASSYPFGLRSTYEQYF
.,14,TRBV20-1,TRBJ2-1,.,TGCAGTGCTAGGGCTAGTGTCCTTTACAATGAGCAGTTCTTC,CSARASVLYNEQFF
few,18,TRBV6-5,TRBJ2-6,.,TGTGCCAGCAGTCTCTTTCCCCCGGCAGGGGCTGGGGCCAACGTCCTGACTTTC,CASSLFPPAGAGANVLTF
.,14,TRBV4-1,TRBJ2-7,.,TGCGCCAGCAGCCAAGGCTCAGGGGACTACGAGCAGTACTTC,CASSQGSGDYEQYF
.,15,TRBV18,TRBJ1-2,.,TGTGCCAGCTCACCGAGTGGAATTCCGGTATATGGCTACACCTTC,CASSPSGIPVYGYTF
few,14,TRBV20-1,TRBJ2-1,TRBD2,TGCAGTGCAAGGACTAGCGGCCTTCACAATGAGCAGTTCTTC,CSARTSGLHNEQFF
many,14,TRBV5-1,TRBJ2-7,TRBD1,TGCGCCAGCAGCCCGTGGACAGGGAGCCACGAGCAGTACTTC,CASSPWTGSHEQYF
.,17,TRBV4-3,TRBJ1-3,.,TGCGCCAGCAGCCAAGAGAGCCAAACGCACTCTGGAAACACCATATATTTT,CASSQESQTHSGNTIYF
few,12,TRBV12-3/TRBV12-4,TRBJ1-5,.,TGTGCCAGCAAGGCTTCCAATCAGCCCCAGCATTTT,CASKASNQPQHF
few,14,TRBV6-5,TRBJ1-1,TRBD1,TGTGCCAGCAGTTACTCGGGACAGCACACTGAAGCTTTCTTT,CASSYSGQHTEAFF
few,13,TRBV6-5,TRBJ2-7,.,TGTGCCAGCAGTCAGGGCCGCCCCTACGAGCAGTACTTC,CASSQGRPYEQYF
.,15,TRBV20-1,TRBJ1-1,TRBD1,TGCAGTGCTTGGATCCCAGGGGGCCAGGGCACTGAAGCTTTCTTT,CSAWIPGGQGTEAFF
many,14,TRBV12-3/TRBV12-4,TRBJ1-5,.,TGTGCCAGCAGGGCCAGATTGGGCAATCAGCCCCAGCATTTT,CASRARLGNQPQHF
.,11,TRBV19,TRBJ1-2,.,TGTGCCAGTAGAGATGCCTATGGCTACACCTTC,CASRDAYGYTF
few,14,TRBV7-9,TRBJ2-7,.,TGTGCCAGCAACAGCGGCGAGAGCTCCTACGAGCAGTACTTC,CASNSGESSYEQYF
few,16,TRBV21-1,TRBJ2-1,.,TGTGCCAGCAGCGCCAGTGGTAGGGACAAAAACAATGAGCAGTTCTTC,CASSASGRDKNNEQFF
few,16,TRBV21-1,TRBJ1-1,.,TGTGCCAGCAGCAAACTAGACGGACAGGGAAAGGCTGAAGCTTTCTTT,CASSKLDGQGKAEAFF
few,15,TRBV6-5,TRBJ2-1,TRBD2,TGTGCCAGCAGATGGACTAGCGGGGGGTCTTTTGAGCAGTTCTTC,CASRWTSGGSFEQFF
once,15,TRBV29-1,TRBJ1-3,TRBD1,TGCAGCGTCCGCATGGGACAGCGCTCTGGAAACACCATATATTTT,CSVRMGQRSGNTIYF
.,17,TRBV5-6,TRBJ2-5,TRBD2,TGTGCCAGCACCGAAGCTGGTAGCGGGGGCCTACAAGAGACCCAGTACTTC,CASTEAGSGGLQETQYF
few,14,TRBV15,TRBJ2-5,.,TGTGCCACCAGCAGAGATTTTGCTCAAGAGACCCAGTACTTC,CATSRDFAQETQYF
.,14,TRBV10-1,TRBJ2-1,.,TGCGCCAGCAGTGCCGAGAGTTCCTACAATGAGCAGTTCTTC,CASSAESSYNEQFF
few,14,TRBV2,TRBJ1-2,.,TGTGCCAGCAGTGGCCTGGACCCGTCCGGCGGCTACACCTTC,CASSGLDPSGGYTF
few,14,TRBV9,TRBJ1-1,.,TGTGCCAGCAGCGTAATGAGGGAGGGCGCTGAAGCTTTCTTT,CASSVMREGAEAFF
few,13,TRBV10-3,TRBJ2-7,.,TGTGCCATCAGTGGGACTGCTGCCTACGAGCAGTACTTC,CAISGTAAYEQYF
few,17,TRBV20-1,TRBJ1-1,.,TGCAGTGCTAGAGAAAATCCTACCGGGCGCCCCGCCACTGAAGCTTTCTTT,CSARENPTGRPATEAFF